This T cell receptor beta chain was observed in a study of T cell responses to AZD1222 COVID-19 vaccine. This table comes from immunoSEQ multiplex PCR, and its TCRdb copy is limited to in-frame clones, with some not included. The table records about 78,000 clones, around 90% of them present only once. The receptor was isolated from an adult in good health. Sequenced material: peripheral blood, taken on day 0 of AZD1222 vaccination.

The CDR3 sequence is CASSPRTSGSIAGELFF. CDR3 nucleotides: TGTGCCAGCAGCCCTCGGACTAGCGGGAGTATCGCCGGGGAGCTGTTTTTT. The chain is built from TRBV7-8 and TRBJ2-2; 13 bases fit TRBD2. Germline V gives CDR1 SGHVS, CDR2 FQNEAQ. The CDR3 consists of 17 residues. Trimming took 5 bases from V and 6 from J; bases not matched to a gene: 9.